This is a list of T cell receptor beta chains from one sample in a study of human T cells and chemical hapten exposure. Each CDR3 protein gets one entry after TCRdb re-called the RACE reads with MiXCR. The data show under 450,000 distinct CDR3 sequences, more than 4.5% seen once. Sequences were derived from whole blood, sampled in connection with sensitization to the hapten diphenylcyclopropenone (DPC). The receptors stem from a woman aged 45-65 years with alopecia areata. Some clones in this sample may be carry-over from other donors' samples. Each CDR3 is given with its conserved first and last residue. The D gene is left open where the match is weak. Where a row states a size, it is once, few, many or the class of an expanded clone; other rows omit it.

>many|TRBD1|TRBV12-3/TRBV12-4|TRBJ1-1
CASSPGDRVNTEAFF
TGTGCCAGCAGTCCAGGGGACAGGGTGAACACTGAAGCTTTCTTT
>few|-|TRBV6-2/TRBV6-3|TRBJ2-1
CASRWTGWNEQFF
TGTGCCAGCAGATGGACTGGTTGGAATGAGCAGTTCTTC
>-|-|TRBV4-1|TRBJ1-1
CASSQEGANTEAFF
TGCGCCAGCAGCCAAGAAGGGGCCAACACTGAAGCTTTCTTT
>many|-|TRBV18|TRBJ2-3
CASSPVNRVTDTQYF
TGTGCCAGCTCTCCGGTGAATCGTGTCACAGATACGCAGTATTTT
>many|-|TRBV4-1|TRBJ2-1
CASSQVLYNEQFF
TGCGCCAGCAGCCAAGTGTTGTACAATGAGCAGTTCTTC
>few|-|TRBV10-3|TRBJ2-5
CAIRMGAQETQYF
TGTGCCATCAGGATGGGAGCTCAAGAGACCCAGTACTTC
>many|TRBD1|TRBV7-9|TRBJ2-5
CASSRQGVRETQYF
TGTGCCAGCAGCAGACAGGGCGTTCGTGAGACCCAGTACTTC
>few|-|TRBV18|TRBJ2-7
CASSPDEYYEQYF
TGTGCCAGCTCACCGGACGAGTACTACGAGCAGTACTTC
>many|TRBD2|TRBV5-1|TRBJ2-1
CASLGTSGRKKDEQFF
TGCGCCAGCCTGGGGACTAGCGGGAGGAAAAAGGATGAGCAGTTCTTC
>many|-|TRBV12-3/TRBV12-4|TRBJ1-1
CASSAGTVNTEAFF
TGTGCCAGCAGTGCCGGGACGGTGAACACTGAAGCTTTCTTT
>-|TRBD2|TRBV4-2|TRBJ2-2
CASSQERLATNTGELFF
TGTGCCAGCAGCCAAGAGAGACTAGCTACGAACACCGGGGAGCTGTTTTTT
>few|-|TRBV3-1|TRBJ2-7
CASSQKGVYEQYF
TGTGCCAGCAGTCAGAAGGGTGTCTACGAGCAGTACTTC
>many|-|TRBV5-6|TRBJ2-1
CASSLLLSSHEQFF
TGTGCCAGCAGCTTGTTATTAAGTTCCCATGAGCAGTTCTTC
>-|TRBD2|TRBV27|TRBJ2-3
CASSFLLAGGPNTQYF
TGTGCCAGCAGTTTCCTATTAGCGGGAGGGCCGAATACGCAGTATTTT
>many|-|TRBV5-1|TRBJ2-2
CASTLRGANTGELFF
TGCGCCAGCACCCTGCGGGGAGCGAACACCGGGGAGCTGTTTTTT
>many|TRBD2|TRBV6-2/TRBV6-3|TRBJ2-7
CASTTPGLAGASYEQYF
TGTGCCAGCACCACACCGGGACTAGCGGGGGCGTCCTACGAGCAGTACTTC
>-|-|TRBV6-2/TRBV6-3|TRBJ2-5
CASSGTGREVETQYF
TGTGCCAGCAGCGGGACAGGACGGGAGGTGGAGACCCAGTACTTC
>many|-|TRBV7-6|TRBJ2-7
CASSPSQDLHPAGTYEQYF
TGTGCCAGCAGCCCTAGCCAGGACCTCCACCCCGCGGGGACCTACGAGCAGTACTTC
>many|-|TRBV9|TRBJ2-2
CASSYDGGNTGELFF
TGTGCCAGCAGCTATGATGGGGGAAACACCGGGGAGCTGTTTTTT
>many|-|TRBV29-1|TRBJ1-2
CSVDRGALYGYTF
TGCAGCGTTGATCGGGGCGCGCTCTATGGCTACACCTTC
>-|-|TRBV20-1|TRBJ2-7
CSARGASMYEQYF
TGCAGTGCTAGAGGGGCCTCTATGTACGAGCAGTACTTC
>few|-|TRBV5-1|TRBJ1-6
CASSHRQLDNSPLHF
TGCGCCAGCAGCCACCGACAGCTCGATAATTCACCCCTCCACTTT